The subject of this entry is one TCR beta chain. Its binding antigen is unknown. This sample is drawn from a study of monozygotic twins with inflammatory bowel disease (dated by TCRdb to the late 2010s). Regarding the research as a whole: The full study comprised 28 monozygotic twin pairs: nine German pairs (four IBD-concordant, five IBD-discordant) and 19 IBD-discordant Danish pairs. The search for disease-associated traits relied mainly on comparing, within discordant pairs, IBD patients with their genetically identical healthy co-twins. Each individual had, on average, about 151 000 unique TCRalpha sequences and 181 000 unique TCRbeta sequences available for analysis.

Summary of the overall study and its limitations: The results gave no support for a single strong signal or clonotype linked to IBD. A decrease in TCRbeta repertoire diversity, as measured by inverse Simpson index, was observed in IBD patients compared with their healthy co-twins. Background noise and inter-individual variability may have been introduced into the repertoires by the differing immunosuppressive treatments among patients. Concordant and discordant twins showed no difference in repertoire similarity, possibly because of limited statistical power. Different T cell subtypes could not be distinguished in the analysis. Compared with healthy twins, IBD patients shared fewer clonotypes with other individuals, and the difference was most pronounced in patients with signs of disease activity.

Library method: 5' RACE. The input for every TCR library was around 3,600 ng of total RNA. For each sample, cDNA was synthesized in eight separate reactions using SMARTScribe reverse transcriptase. Unique molecular identifiers containing a 6-nucleotide sample barcode were introduced through template switching during cDNA synthesis. TCRalpha and TCRbeta cDNA was amplified by two nested PCRs of 16 and 9 cycles, with bead purification after each PCR. Before amplification, the cDNA was treated with uracil DNA-glycosylase and purified using the QIAquick PCR purification kit. In the second PCR, Illumina TruSeq-compatible adapters and sample-specific barcodes were added. TapeStation and Qubit were used to check library quality and concentration, and 4 to 6 ng of each library went into the pool. Pooled libraries were sequenced on an Illumina HiSeq2500 single-index Rapid Run with 2 x 100 bp reads and custom sequencing primers. The authors processed their data as follows. PCR and sequencing errors were corrected by UMI-based consensus assembly using MiGEC version 1.2.6. MiXCR version 2.1.1 handled V(D)J alignment, clonotype assembly and CDR3 extraction. Gene usage, clonotype sharing and MAIT/NKT TCR abundance were normalised by analysing the top 1000, 10 000 and 20 000 clonotypes per sample. Diversity was computed as the inverse Simpson index with the vegan R package after downsampling to 27 000 UMIs. Paired Mann-Whitney U tests were applied to discordant twin pairs, with Benjamini-Hochberg correction for multiple testing. The reads, reprocessed by TCRdb, yield one row per CDR3 protein sequence and no DNA. TCRdb's processing, not the study's, gives the V and J calls here. This sample's table has entries for about 170,000 distinct CDR3 sequences. The top ten hold over 2.5% of the sample.

Looking up the germline V gene yields CDR1 SGHAT and CDR2 FQNNGV. The CDR3 measures 18 amino acids from cysteine to phenylalanine. A DNA sequence was not provided. From each donor, a roughly 2.7 ml peripheral blood sample was collected into PAXgene tubes and kept at -80 degrees C. Without any T cell sorting, total RNA was extracted from whole blood using the PAXgene blood miRNA kit on an automated QIAcube. Peripheral blood from monozygotic twin pairs concordant or discordant for inflammatory bowel disease was subjected to deep TCRalpha and TCRbeta repertoire profiling with unique molecular barcoding. Smoking habits were recorded for all twin pairs, and individuals were classified as current, former or never smokers.

The sample consisted of blood. The source is a human donor with ulcerative colitis or Crohn's disease, or a healthy co-twin of an affected twin (not recorded which). The chain couples TRBV11-2 to TRBJ2-5; TCRdb's D call, TRBD1, is unchecked because there is no DNA. The CDR3 protein is CASSSPGFSPSLEETQYF. Extended through the reference TRBV11-2 and TRBJ2-5 proteins, this CDR3 yields the full variable domain: EAGVAQSPRYKIIEKRQSVAFWCNPISGHATLYWYQQILGQGPKLLIQFQNNGVVDDSQLPKDRFSAERLKGVDSTLKIQPAKLEDSAVYLCASSSPGFSPSLEETQYFGPGTRLLVL.